Below are 6 T cell receptor beta chains sequenced from a single sample in a study of T cell responses to AZD1222 COVID-19 vaccine (dated by TCRdb to the early 2020s). The library was obtained by the immunoSEQ multiplex PCR assay. Drawn from immuneACCESS, this table holds only the in-frame rearrangements with V and J called that TCRdb kept. Clones are partly lost; checked studies trace under half to an unresolved V gene and leave the rest unexplained. The sample profile shows 150,000 to 200,000 clones; about 87% of them were found once. The leading ten clones occupy less than 3% of the sample. What this sample's time point label stands for: baseline before first vaccination. In light of the paper, this sample's treatment or condition label describes: meningococcal conjugate vaccine given as trial control. The sample in question was peripheral blood, obtained on day 0 of MenACWY control vaccination. These receptors all stem from an adult in good health.

This chain links TRBV5-1 with TRBJ2-3; 7 bases agree with TRBD1. With V trimmed by 0 bases and J by 2 bases, 9 bases remained unmatched. From germline, CDR1 is SGHRS and CDR2 YFSETQ. This CDR3 comprises 17 residues. DNA for the CDR3: TGCGCCAGCAGCTTGGGTCCCTTAGGGACAGACACAGATACGCAGTATTTT. Protein: CASSLGPLGTDTDTQYF.

V gene TRBV10-2 combines with J gene TRBJ2-7, with D unclear. V lost 2 bases to trimming and J lost 6 bases, with 8 bases between them. Germline lookup yields CDR1 WSHSY and CDR2 SAAADI. The CDR3 length is 12 residues. The DNA for the CDR3 is TGCGCCAGCAGTGAGGGTGTGGGCGAGCAGTACTTC. It encodes CASSEGVGEQYF.

The table lists this clone with a count of one. This sequence joins TRBV30 and TRBJ1-3; D remains ambiguous. Germline V lookup: CDR1 GTSNPN, CDR2 SVGIG (reference sequence). V dropped 6 bases and J dropped 3 bases, with 18 bases sitting between them. This CDR3 is 15 amino acids long. The CDR3 nucleotides read TGTGCCTGTAAACCCTACGGGTCCAGTGGAAACACCATATATTTT. Residues: CACKPYGSSGNTIYF.

The chain uses TRBV25-1 and TRBJ2-1, with 8 bases matching TRBD1. Germline CDR1 and CDR2: MGHDK and SYGVNS. The CDR3 has 13 residues. The V segment lost 5 bases and the J segment 6 bases; nucleotides outside the gene matches: 3. The DNA for the CDR3 is TGTGCCAGCAGTTCAGACAGGGGCAATGAGCAGTTCTTC. Its translation is CASSSDRGNEQFF.

The chain carries TRBV20-1 and TRBJ2-7; D unclear. The CDR3 extends over 11 amino acids. From germline, CDR1 is DFQATT and CDR2 SNEGSKA (reference sequence). V lost 3 bases, J lost 3 bases, and 6 bases lay in between. In nucleotides, the CDR3 is TGCAGTGCTAGGGGTGACTACGAGCAGTACTTC. As protein: CSARGDYEQYF.

The gene calls are TRBV19 and TRBJ2-7, with 9 bases that match TRBD1. Germline CDR1 LNHDA, CDR2 SQIVND (reference sequence). J gave up 0 bases and V 3 bases, and 3 bases lay outside the gene matches. This CDR3 comprises 15 residues. CDR3 DNA sequence: TGTGCCAGTAGTATGGGACAGGGCCTCTCCTACGAGCAGTACTTC. Its protein is CASSMGQGLSYEQYF. The full variable domain, completed using reference TRBV19 and TRBJ2-7, is DGGITQSPKYLFRKEGQNVTLSCEQNLNHDAMYWYRQDPGQGLRLIYYSQIVNDFQKGDIAEGYSVSREKKESFPLTVTSAQKNPTAFYLCASSMGQGLSYEQYFGPGTRLTVT.